Presented here are 30 T cell receptor beta chains from one specimen sequenced in a study of immune evolution from preneoplasia to lung adenocarcinoma (dated by TCRdb to the early 2020s). The library relied on the immunoSEQ multiplex PCR assay. In its TCRdb copy, this immuneACCESS table keeps in-frame sequences only and misses some clones. Where compared with another copy, unresolved V genes explain less than half of these, and the others have no known cause. This sample has roughly 11,000 clones in its table, and less than 85% of those were observed once. The ten largest clonotypes hold 1.7% of the sample. Sequencing was carried out using FFPE minimally invasive lung adenocarcinoma tissue. The cell subset or site label of this sample denotes: micro-invasive lung adenocarcinoma (MIA). Source of these receptors: a person aged 70 to 85 with lung adenocarcinoma.

The rearrangement joins TRBV7-9 to TRBJ2-1; the match to TRBD2 covers 9 bases. CDR3 length: 16 amino acids. With 2 bases clipped from V and 6 bases from J, the junction kept 8 bases outside the gene matches. CDR1 and CDR2 (germline): SEHNR, FQNEAQ (reference sequence). CDR3 DNA: TGTGCCAGCAGCTTACTGGGCCTAGCGGGAATCAATGAGCAGTTCTTC. Its protein product is CASSLLGLAGINEQFF. The full variable domain, rest sourced from reference TRBV7-9 and TRBJ2-1, is DTGVSQNPRHKITKRGQNVTFRCDPISEHNRLYWYRQTLGQGPEFLTYFQNEAQLEKSRLLSDRFSAERPKGSFSTLEIQRTEQGDSAMYLCASSLLGLAGINEQFFGPGTRLTVL.

This chain uses TRBV29-1 with TRBJ1-4; perhaps TRBD1 as D (5 bases). Germline CDR1 SQVTM, CDR2 ANQGSEA. The CDR3 has 14 amino acids. V gave up 0 bases and J gave up 8 bases, with 13 bases separating them. The CDR3, as DNA: TGCAGCGTTGAAGAGTGGCAGGGAGGCGAAAAACTGTTTTTT. Translation gives CSVEEWQGGEKLFF.

Here the CDR3 reads CASSSGGYNEQFF. CDR3 bases: TGTGCCAGCAGTTCAGGGGGCTACAATGAGCAGTTCTTC. The chain links TRBV27 to TRBJ2-1; 7 nucleotides match TRBD1. Trimming removed 4 bases from V and 3 bases from J; junction bases left unmatched: 0. Germline V CDR1 and CDR2: MNHEY, SMNVEV (reference sequence). CDR3 size: 13 residues.

This rearrangement joins TRBV5-1 to TRBJ1-1; the D is unclear. V lost 0 bases and J 1 base, leaving 10 bases between the germline ends. This CDR3 spans 15 amino acids. Germline V gene sequence: CDR1 SGHRS, CDR2 YFSETQ. The CDR3 here is CASSLEASGNTEAFF. The CDR3 bases are TGCGCCAGCAGCTTGGAAGCGTCGGGGAACACTGAAGCTTTCTTT.

The V and J genes are TRBV9 and TRBJ2-1; D unclear. Germline assignment: CDR1 SGDLS and CDR2 YYNGEE. The ends were cut back, 4 bases at V and 5 bases at J, with 7 bases in the middle. The CDR3 spans 12 residues. Written as DNA, the CDR3 is TGTGCCAGCAGCAGAAGCGACAATGAGCAGTTCTTC. This encodes CASSRSDNEQFF.

The chain has TRBV5-1 and TRBJ2-2; D is possibly TRBD1 (6 bases). Germline-derived CDR1 and CDR2 are SGHRS and YFSETQ. Trimming removed 3 bases at V and 2 bases at J, with 8 bases between. This CDR3 spans 14 amino acids. The CDR3, as DNA: TGCGCCAGCAGCTCACAGGGTAACACCGGGGAGCTGTTTTTT. This translates into CASSSQGNTGELFF.

The chain uses TRBV4-1 and TRBJ2-5; 7 bases agree with TRBD2. The CDR3 has 16 residues. J was trimmed by 5 bases and V by 2 bases; bases with no gene match: 11. Germline lookup yields CDR1 MGHRA and CDR2 YSYEKL. CDR3 coding DNA: TGCGCCAGCAGCCAACCTTCGGGGGTCGGGGGGGAGACCCAGTACTTC. Protein product: CASSQPSGVGGETQYF.

CDR3 bases: TGTGCCAGCTCAGCCCTCCCGGGACAGGGCCCAGACGAGCAGTACTTC. Protein sequence: CASSALPGQGPDEQYF. The chain joins TRBV18 to TRBJ2-7, with 9 positions matching TRBD1. The V gene end was trimmed by 5 bases and the J gene end by 5 bases; junction bases not matched to a gene: 13. Per the germline V gene, CDR1 is KGHSH and CDR2 is LQKENI. This CDR3 is built from 16 residues.

The chain recombines TRBV30 with TRBJ1-5; 8 bases agree with TRBD1. This CDR3 has 13 amino acids. CDR1 and CDR2 (germline): GTSNPN, SVGIG (reference sequence). V trimming: 5 bases; J trimming: 4 bases; junction bases outside the gene matches: 4. Written as DNA, the CDR3 is TGTGCCTGGGGGGGACAGGCAAATCAGCCCCAGCATTTT. Its protein product is CAWGGQANQPQHF.

The chain joins TRBV5-8 to TRBJ2-2; tentative D call: TRBD2 (6 bases). Trimming removed 3 bases from V and 3 bases from J, with 15 bases in between. This CDR3 is 16 amino acids long. Germline V lookup: CDR1 SGHTS, CDR2 YDEGEE. The CDR3 DNA is TGTGCCAGCAGCTACTTCGGGCGGGGATACACCGGGGAGCTGTTTTTT. Translating gives CASSYFGRGYTGELFF.

The chain uses TRBV7-8 and TRBJ1-5; the D gene is possibly TRBD1 (6 bases). Germline lookup yields CDR1 SGHVS and CDR2 FQNEAQ. CDR3 length equals 16 residues. V was shortened by 1 base and J by 3 bases, with 13 bases between the two germline ends. CDR3 protein: CASSLVRGGFNQPQHF. The DNA of the CDR3 is TGTGCCAGCAGCTTAGTTAGGGGGGGATTCAATCAGCCCCAGCATTTT.

This clone was recorded only once. This chain uses TRBV13 with TRBJ1-2; the match to TRBD1 covers 10 bases. Trimming cost V 5 bases and J 4 bases; bases outside gene matches: 7. The germline gives CDR1 PRHDT, CDR2 FYEKMQ (reference sequence). The CDR3 consists of 15 residues. This CDR3 reads CASSTWTGGGYGYTF. CDR3 DNA sequence: TGTGCCAGCAGCACGTGGACAGGGGGTGGCTATGGCTACACCTTC. The variable domain in full, with the rest retrieved from reference TRBV13 and TRBJ1-2, is AAGVIQSPRHLIKEKRETATLKCYPIPRHDTVYWYQQGPGQDPQFLISFYEKMQSDKGSIPDRFSAQQFSDYHSELNMSSLELGDSALYFCASSTWTGGGYGYTFGSGTRLTVV.

The V call is TRBV19, the J call TRBJ1-2; D gene uncertain. CDR1 and CDR2 from the germline V gene are LNHDA and SQIVND (reference sequence). The V gene lost 4 bases and the J gene lost 1 base, with 10 bases spanning the gap. The CDR3 loop spans 14 amino acids. CDR3: CASSTQSFNYGYTF. CDR3 bases: TGTGCCAGTAGTACACAGAGCTTTAACTATGGCTACACCTTC.

J is TRBJ1-1 and V is TRBV10-2, with a tentative D call TRBD1 (6 bases). The germline V gene encodes CDR1 WSHSY and CDR2 SAAADI. The length of the CDR3 is 13 residues. V gave up 4 bases and J gave up 4 bases, with 10 bases separating them. The CDR3 loop reads CASSGQAATEAFF. For the CDR3, the DNA is TGCGCCAGCAGTGGACAGGCGGCCACTGAAGCTTTCTTT.

V usage is TRBV7-9 and J usage is TRBJ1-2, with D unclear. V dropped 4 bases and J dropped 2 bases, with 17 bases sitting between them. CDR1 and CDR2 from the germline V gene are SEHNR and FQNEAQ (reference sequence). CDR3 size: 16 residues. CDR3 nucleotide sequence: TGTGCCAGCAGCTCCCCGTACGGGCATGGGAACTATGGCTACACCTTC. Residues: CASSSPYGHGNYGYTF.

The genes are TRBV15 and TRBJ2-1; 8 nucleotides line up with TRBD1. The CDR3 sequence is 15 residues long. The V gene's germline CDR1 is LNHNV and CDR2 YYDKDF (reference sequence). V shed 3 bases, J shed 4 bases, and the junction held 5 bases outside the gene matches. The CDR3 nucleotides read TGTGCCACCAGCAGCGCCGGGACAGGTTACAATGAGCAGTTCTTC. It encodes CATSSAGTGYNEQFF.

The CDR3 here is CASSIGTGGEGYTF. Here the CDR3 DNA reads TGTGCCAGTAGTATAGGGACAGGGGGCGAGGGCTACACCTTC. V gene TRBV19 combines with J gene TRBJ1-2, with TRBD1 matching 11 bases. V lost 1 base to trimming and J lost 8 bases; unmatched junction nucleotides: 3. There are 14 residues in the CDR3. Germline V gene sequence: CDR1 LNHDA, CDR2 SQIVND (reference sequence). The full variable domain, in which reference TRBV19 and TRBJ1-2 provide the parts outside the CDR3, is DGGITQSPKYLFRKEGQNVTLSCEQNLNHDAMYWYRQDPGQGLRLIYYSQIVNDFQKGDIAEGYSVSREKKESFPLTVTSAQKNPTAFYLCASSIGTGGEGYTFGSGTRLTVV.

In DNA, the CDR3 is TGCGCCAGCAGCATAGGGGTAAACTATGGCTACACCTTC. The encoded protein is CASSIGVNYGYTF. This chain connects TRBV5-1 to TRBJ1-2, with D possibly being TRBD1 (5 bases). This CDR3 has 13 amino acids. The germline gives CDR1 SGHRS, CDR2 YFSETQ. The V gene lost 4 bases and the J gene lost 2 bases, with 9 bases spanning the gap.

This sequence joins TRBV18 and TRBJ2-3; tentative D call: TRBD1 (6 bases). V was trimmed by 3 bases and J by 0 bases, leaving 13 bases between them. This CDR3 is 16 amino acids long. Germline V gene data show CDR1 as KGHSH and CDR2 as LQKENI. The CDR3 reads CASSPKGGVSTDTQYF. For the CDR3, the DNA is TGTGCCAGCTCACCCAAAGGGGGAGTTAGCACAGATACGCAGTATTTT.

This clone has just a few counts. This rearrangement joins TRBV30 to TRBJ2-7; TRBD2 agrees at 12 bases. The CDR3 contains 15 residues. V was pared by 2 bases and J by 3 bases, with 5 bases of the junction left unmatched. The germline V gene has CDR1 GTSNPN and CDR2 SVGIG (reference sequence). CDR3 nucleotides: TGTGCCTGGAGTTTACTAGCGGGGGGCCGCTACGAGCAGTACTTC. It is translated as CAWSLLAGGRYEQYF.

This clone was detected once. The chain joins TRBV6-4 to TRBJ2-2; D is possibly TRBD2 (5 bases). V was trimmed by 2 bases and J by 8 bases, leaving 9 bases between them. Per the germline V gene, CDR1 is MRHNA and CDR2 is SNTAGT. This CDR3 contains 13 residues. CDR3 sequence: CASSDVRAGELFF. For the CDR3, the DNA is TGTGCCAGCAGTGACGTGAGGGCGGGGGAGCTGTTTTTT.

This chain joins TRBV21-1 and TRBJ1-5; TRBD1 is the table's D call, not checked against the DNA. TRBV21-1 constitutes a pseudogene. This CDR3 has 19 residues. In DNA form, the CDR3 reads TGTGCCAGCAGCAAACGTAAGCGGCCCTATATGGACAGAGATCAGCCCCAGCATTTT. Its translation is CASSKRKRPYMDRDQPQHF.

The chain has TRBV5-5 and TRBJ2-6, with D possibly being TRBD2 (5 bases). The germline V and J ends were trimmed by 4 bases and 4 bases, with 21 bases remaining between them. Per germline, CDR1 SGHKS and CDR2 YYEKEE (reference sequence). This CDR3 spans 18 amino acids. CDR3 protein: CASSLKGRDFSGANVLTF. CDR3 in DNA: TGTGCCAGCAGCCTCAAAGGACGGGATTTCTCCGGGGCCAACGTCCTGACTTTC.

The chain combines TRBV10-1 with TRBJ2-7, with TRBD1 matching over 9 bases. The CDR3 extends over 13 amino acids. The ends lost 7 bases at V and 5 bases at J; junction bases unmatched: 6. CDR1 and CDR2 from the germline V gene are WNHNN and SYGVQD (reference sequence). As DNA, the CDR3 is TGCGCCAGCAACCGGGACAGGGCGAACGAGCAGTACTTC. Its protein is CASNRDRANEQYF.

This chain connects TRBV11-2 to TRBJ2-5, with 9 bases that match TRBD1. The germline CDR1 and CDR2 sequences are SGHAT and FQNNGV. V gave up 5 bases and J gave up 5 bases; unmatched junction bases: 9. CDR3 size: 15 residues. The CDR3 region has the DNA TGTGCCAGCAGCCTTCGGACAGGGGTGGTGGAGACCCAGTACTTC. It is translated as CASSLRTGVVETQYF.

The chain has TRBV11-2 and TRBJ1-5; tentative D call: TRBD1 (6 bases). The CDR3 is made up of 15 amino acids. Germline V gene data show CDR1 as SGHAT and CDR2 as FQNNGV. Trimming took off 5 bases at V and 0 bases at J, with 11 bases between the two ends. Here the CDR3 DNA reads TGTGCCAGCAGCATGACAGGCCATAGCAATCAGCCCCAGCATTTT. This codes for CASSMTGHSNQPQHF.

The chain uses TRBV5-1 and TRBJ2-7, with TRBD1 matching 8 bases. The V and J ends lost 3 bases and 2 bases, in that order; junction bases with no gene match: 1. CDR3 length: 13 residues. Germline V CDR1 and CDR2: SGHRS, YFSETQ. CDR3 loop: CASSSDRAYEQYF. DNA for the CDR3: TGCGCCAGCAGCTCGGACAGGGCCTACGAGCAGTACTTC.

The chain links TRBV28 to TRBJ2-6, with TRBD2 as a possible D gene (5 bases). CDR3 length: 19 residues. Germline loops: CDR1 MDHEN, CDR2 SYDVKM. Between the trimmed V and J ends, which lost 7 bases and 0 bases, there was a span of 22 bases. The CDR3 reads CASTNLEWRRPSGANVLTF. DNA for the CDR3: TGTGCCAGCACTAACCTCGAGTGGAGGCGCCCCTCTGGGGCCAACGTCCTGACTTTC.

This clone has a single count. The chain has TRBV29-1 and TRBJ2-3; perhaps TRBD2 as D (6 bases). Germline V gene lookup returns CDR1 SQVTM and CDR2 ANQGSEA. Trimming stripped 1 base from V and 2 bases from J, with 16 bases between. The CDR3 runs to 16 residues. CDR3: CSVEGRGGWDTDTQYF. The CDR3 DNA reads TGCAGCGTTGAAGGGAGGGGAGGCTGGGACACAGATACGCAGTATTTT.

This chain joins TRBV6-1 and TRBJ2-7; 10 bases match TRBD1. CDR1 is MNHNS, CDR2 SASEGT, per germline. This CDR3 comprises 12 residues. Unmatched junction bases numbered 5, after V lost 6 bases and J lost 9 bases. The CDR3: CASRGQGRGQYF. The CDR3 coding sequence is TGTGCCAGCAGGGGACAGGGGAGAGGGCAGTACTTC.